The T cell receptor (beta chain) described here comes from a study of blood T cell repertoires in COVID-19. In the study overall: Donors in the United States, Italy and Spain gave samples during acute or convalescent COVID-19.

This clone was seen once. Data came from immunoSEQ multiplex PCR; TCRdb stores just in-frame clones and leaves some out. The sample consists of 410,000 or so clones, just over 85% of them appearing once. The CDR3 spans 11 residues. Deletions cut 7 bases from V and 6 bases from J, with 10 bases between. Germline V gene data show CDR1 as MDHEN and CDR2 as SYDVKM. The specimen was peripheral blood. The TCR sequence derives from a woman in her twenties or thirties with active or convalescent COVID-19. V and J are TRBV28 and TRBJ2-7, with D perhaps TRBD1 (5 bases). The CDR3 region is CASTRGGEQYF. For the CDR3, the DNA is TGTGCCAGCACTAGGGGTGGCGAGCAGTACTTC.